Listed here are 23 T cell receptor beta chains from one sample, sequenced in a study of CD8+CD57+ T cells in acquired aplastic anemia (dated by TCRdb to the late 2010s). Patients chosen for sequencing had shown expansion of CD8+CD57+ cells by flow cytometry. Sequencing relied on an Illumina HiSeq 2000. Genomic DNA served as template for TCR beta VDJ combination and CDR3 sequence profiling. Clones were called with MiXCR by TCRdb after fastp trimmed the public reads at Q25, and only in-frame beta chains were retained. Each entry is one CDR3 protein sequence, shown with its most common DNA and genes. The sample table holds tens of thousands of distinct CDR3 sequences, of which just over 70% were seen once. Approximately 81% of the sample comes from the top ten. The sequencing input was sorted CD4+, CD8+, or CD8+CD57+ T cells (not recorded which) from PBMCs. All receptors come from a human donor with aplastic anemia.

CDR3 residues: CASTRDRNYGYTF. In DNA form, the CDR3 reads TGTGCCAGTACCCGGGACAGAAACTATGGCTACACCTTC. V gene TRBV19 combines with J gene TRBJ1-2; 7 bases map to TRBD1. Germline V lookup: CDR1 LNHDA, CDR2 SQIVND (reference sequence). The CDR3 is 13 amino acids. Trimming cost V 7 bases and J 2 bases; bases outside gene matches: 4.

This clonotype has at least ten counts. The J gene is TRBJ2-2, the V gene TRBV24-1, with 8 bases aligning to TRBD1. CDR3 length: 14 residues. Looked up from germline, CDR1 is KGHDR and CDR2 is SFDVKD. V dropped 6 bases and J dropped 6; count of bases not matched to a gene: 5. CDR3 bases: TGTGCCACCAGTTCGGACAGGGAGGCCGGGGAGCTGTTTTTT. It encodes CATSSDREAGELFF.

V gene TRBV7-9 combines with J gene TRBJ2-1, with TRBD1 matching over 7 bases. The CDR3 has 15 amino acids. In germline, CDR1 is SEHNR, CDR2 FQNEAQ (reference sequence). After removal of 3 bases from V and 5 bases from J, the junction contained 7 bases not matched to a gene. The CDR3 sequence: CASSFPDRAHNEQFF. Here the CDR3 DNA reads TGTGCCAGCAGCTTCCCAGACAGGGCGCACAATGAGCAGTTCTTC. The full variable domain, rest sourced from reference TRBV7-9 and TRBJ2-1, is DTGVSQNPRHKITKRGQNVTFRCDPISEHNRLYWYRQTLGQGPEFLTYFQNEAQLEKSRLLSDRFSAERPKGSFSTLEIQRTEQGDSAMYLCASSFPDRAHNEQFFGPGTRLTVL.

The chain's CDR3 is CSARVSALRGYGYTF. In DNA, the CDR3 is TGCAGTGCTAGAGTGTCAGCTTTAAGGGGCTATGGCTACACCTTC. The genes are TRBV20-1 and TRBJ1-2, with D tentatively TRBD1 (5 bases). V was clipped by 1 base and J by 4 bases, with 16 bases between them. Germline V lookup: CDR1 DFQATT, CDR2 SNEGSKA (reference sequence). This CDR3 is 15 amino acids long.

CDR3: CATSRQGLSYEELFF. The DNA of the CDR3 is TGTGCCACCAGCAGACAGGGTCTGTCCTACGAGGAGCTGTTTTTT. The J gene is TRBJ2-2, the V gene TRBV15; maybe TRBD1 (5 bases). The germline V and J ends were trimmed by 2 bases and 10 bases, with 17 bases remaining between them. In germline, CDR1 is LNHNV, CDR2 YYDKDF (reference sequence). There are 15 residues in the CDR3.

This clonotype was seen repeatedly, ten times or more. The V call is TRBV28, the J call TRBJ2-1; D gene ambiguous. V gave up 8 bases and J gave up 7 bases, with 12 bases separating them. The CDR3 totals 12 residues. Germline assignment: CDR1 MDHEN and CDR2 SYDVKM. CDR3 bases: TGTGCCAGCCAGTTCTTGGGGAATGAGCAGTTCTTC. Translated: CASQFLGNEQFF.

CDR3 DNA sequence: TGTGCCAGCAGTGGTCTGGGGGTGAGCAATCAGCCCCAGCATTTT. As protein: CASSGLGVSNQPQHF. The chain uses TRBV25-1 and TRBJ1-5, with a weak D call TRBD1 (5 bases). This CDR3 comprises 15 residues. Germline lookup yields CDR1 MGHDK and CDR2 SYGVNS. The V gene lost 4 bases and the J gene lost 1 base, with 11 bases spanning the gap.

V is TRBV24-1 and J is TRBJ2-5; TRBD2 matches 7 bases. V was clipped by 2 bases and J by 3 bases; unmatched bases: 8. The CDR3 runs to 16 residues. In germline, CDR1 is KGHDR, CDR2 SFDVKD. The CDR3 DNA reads TGTGCCACCAGTGATTCCGGGGCGGGGGTAGAAGAGACCCAGTACTTC. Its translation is CATSDSGAGVEETQYF.

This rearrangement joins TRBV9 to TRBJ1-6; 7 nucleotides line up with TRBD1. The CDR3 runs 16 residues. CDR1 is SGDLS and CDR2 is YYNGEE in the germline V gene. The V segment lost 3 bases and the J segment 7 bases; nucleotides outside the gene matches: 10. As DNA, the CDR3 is TGTGCCAGCAGCGGAAGCAGGGGGACCGCGAATTCACCCCTCCACTTT. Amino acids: CASSGSRGTANSPLHF. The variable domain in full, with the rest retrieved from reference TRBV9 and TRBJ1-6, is DSGVTQTPKHLITATGQRVTLRCSPRSGDLSVYWYQQSLDQGLQFLIQYYNGEERAKGNILERFSAQQFPDLHSELNLSSLELGDSALYFCASSGSRGTANSPLHFGNGTRLTVT.

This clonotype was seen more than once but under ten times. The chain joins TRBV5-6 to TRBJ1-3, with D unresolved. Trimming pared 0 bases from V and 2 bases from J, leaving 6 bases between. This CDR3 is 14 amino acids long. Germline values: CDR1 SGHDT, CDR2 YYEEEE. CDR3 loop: CASSLVGTGNTIYF. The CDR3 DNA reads TGTGCCAGCAGCTTGGTGGGGACTGGAAACACCATATATTTT.

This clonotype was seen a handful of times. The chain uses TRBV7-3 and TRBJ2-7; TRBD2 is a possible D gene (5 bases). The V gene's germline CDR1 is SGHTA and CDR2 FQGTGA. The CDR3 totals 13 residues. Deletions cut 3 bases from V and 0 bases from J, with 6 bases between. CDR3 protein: CASSFGVSYEQYF. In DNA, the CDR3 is TGTGCCAGCAGCTTCGGGGTCTCCTACGAGCAGTACTTC.

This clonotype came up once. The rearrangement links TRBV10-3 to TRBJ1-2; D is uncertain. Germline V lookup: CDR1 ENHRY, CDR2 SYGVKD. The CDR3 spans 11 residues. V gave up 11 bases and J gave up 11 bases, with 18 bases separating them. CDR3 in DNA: TGTGCCGCGAGGGCGGAGAGTGGATACACCTTC. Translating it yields CAARAESGYTF.

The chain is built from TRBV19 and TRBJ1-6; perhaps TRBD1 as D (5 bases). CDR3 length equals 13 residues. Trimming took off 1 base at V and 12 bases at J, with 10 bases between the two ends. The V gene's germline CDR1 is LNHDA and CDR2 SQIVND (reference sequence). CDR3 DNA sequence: TGTGCCAGTAGTATAGGGGGACTGGGACCCCTCCACTTT. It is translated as CASSIGGLGPLHF.

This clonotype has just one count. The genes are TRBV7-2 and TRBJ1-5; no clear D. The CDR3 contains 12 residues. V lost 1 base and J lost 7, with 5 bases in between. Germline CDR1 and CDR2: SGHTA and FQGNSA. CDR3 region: CASSLDGQPQHF. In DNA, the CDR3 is TGTGCCAGCAGCTTAGACGGCCAGCCCCAGCATTTT. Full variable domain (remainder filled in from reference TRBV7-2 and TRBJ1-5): GAGVSQSPSNKVTEKGKDVELRCDPISGHTALYWYRQSLGQGLEFLIYFQGNSAPDKSGLPSDRFSAERTGGSVSTLTIQRTQQEDSAVYLCASSLDGQPQHFGDGTRLSIL.

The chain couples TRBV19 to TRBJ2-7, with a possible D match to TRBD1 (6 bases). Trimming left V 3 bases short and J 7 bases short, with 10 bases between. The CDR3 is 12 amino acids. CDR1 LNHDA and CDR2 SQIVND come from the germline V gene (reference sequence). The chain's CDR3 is CASSMGAGEQYF. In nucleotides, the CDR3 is TGTGCCAGTAGTATGGGGGCAGGGGAGCAGTACTTC. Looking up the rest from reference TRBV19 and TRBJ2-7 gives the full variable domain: DGGITQSPKYLFRKEGQNVTLSCEQNLNHDAMYWYRQDPGQGLRLIYYSQIVNDFQKGDIAEGYSVSREKKESFPLTVTSAQKNPTAFYLCASSMGAGEQYFGPGTRLTVT.

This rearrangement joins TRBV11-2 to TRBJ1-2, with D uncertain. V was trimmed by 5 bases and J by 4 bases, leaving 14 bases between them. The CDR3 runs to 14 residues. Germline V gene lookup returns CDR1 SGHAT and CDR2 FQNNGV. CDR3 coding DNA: TGTGCCAGCAGCGTCTCCGGGCAAGGCTATGGCTACACCTTC. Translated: CASSVSGQGYGYTF.

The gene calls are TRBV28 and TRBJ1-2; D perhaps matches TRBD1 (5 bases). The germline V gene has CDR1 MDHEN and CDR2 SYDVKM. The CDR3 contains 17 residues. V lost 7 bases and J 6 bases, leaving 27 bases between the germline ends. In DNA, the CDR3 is TGTGCCAGCACCCTTTGGGGCAACTCGGGCTACTTAGATGGCTACACCTTC. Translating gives CASTLWGNSGYLDGYTF.

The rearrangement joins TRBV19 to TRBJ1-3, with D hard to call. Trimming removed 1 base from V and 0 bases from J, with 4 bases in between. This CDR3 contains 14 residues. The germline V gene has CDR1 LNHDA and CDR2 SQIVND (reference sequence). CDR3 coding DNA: TGTGCCAGTAGTATAGGGAACTCTGGAAACACCATATATTTT. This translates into CASSIGNSGNTIYF.

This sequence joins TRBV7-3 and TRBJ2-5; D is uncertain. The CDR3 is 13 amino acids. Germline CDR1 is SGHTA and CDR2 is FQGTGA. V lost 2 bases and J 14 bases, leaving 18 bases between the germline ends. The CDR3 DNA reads TGTGCCAGCAGCTTAGGGCACGGTGTCTTCTGTTACTTC. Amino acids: CASSLGHGVFCYF.

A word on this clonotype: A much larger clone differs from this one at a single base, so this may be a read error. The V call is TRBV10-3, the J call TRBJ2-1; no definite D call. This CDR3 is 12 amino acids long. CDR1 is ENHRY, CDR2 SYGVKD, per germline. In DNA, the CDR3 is TGTGCCAGCAGTGGCGGCTACTACGAGCAGTTCTTC. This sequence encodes CASSGGYYEQFF.

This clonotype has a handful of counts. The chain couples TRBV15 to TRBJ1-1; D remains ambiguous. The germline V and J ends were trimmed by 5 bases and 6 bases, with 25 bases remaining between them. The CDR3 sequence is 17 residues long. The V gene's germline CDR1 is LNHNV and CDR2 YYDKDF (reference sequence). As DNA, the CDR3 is TGTGCCACCAGCGGGCGACATATCAGGCGGGATAACTCTGAAGCTTTCTTT. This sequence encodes CATSGRHIRRDNSEAFF.

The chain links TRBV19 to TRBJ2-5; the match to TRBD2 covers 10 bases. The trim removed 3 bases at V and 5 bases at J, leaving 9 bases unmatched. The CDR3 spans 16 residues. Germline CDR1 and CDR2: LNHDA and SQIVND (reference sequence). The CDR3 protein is CASSMASGRGVETQYF. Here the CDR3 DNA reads TGTGCCAGTAGTATGGCTAGCGGGAGAGGTGTGGAGACCCAGTACTTC.

CDR3 nucleotides: TGTGCCACCAGTGAGAACCGGGACTTCAACACTGAAGCTTTCTTT. This sequence encodes CATSENRDFNTEAFF. The gene calls are TRBV24-1 and TRBJ1-1; tentative D call: TRBD1 (5 bases). This CDR3 spans 15 amino acids. Looked up from germline, CDR1 is KGHDR and CDR2 is SFDVKD. V was clipped by 4 bases and J by 2 bases, with 13 bases between them.